Listed here is a single T cell receptor (beta chain). This sample is part of a study of cytomegalovirus exposure and HLA in healthy donors. PCR employed 60 Vbeta and 13 Jbeta primers. The authors' processing: Unique TCR beta chains totaled roughly 81 million in a later count, with roughly 10 million of them shared. Produced via immunoSEQ multiplex PCR; TCRdb's table is partial and in-frame only. That table is the source of V, J and clone size, and D and trimming were worked out from the DNA. The sample comprises 150,000 to 200,000 clones, around 81% of which are singletons, and approximately 1.5% rests with the top ten. CDR1 is MNHEY, CDR2 SVGAGI, per germline. The CDR3 is 13 residues long. V shed 6 bases and J 12 bases; nucleotides not matched to a gene: 10.

Source material: PBMCs. The receptor's source is a man aged 35 to 55 in good health and CMV-seronegative. The chain recombines TRBV6-5 with TRBJ1-2; 10 bases are shared with TRBD1. The CDR3 DNA reads TGTGCCAGCAGCTATTCGACAGGGGGCGTTGACACCTTC. Its translation is CASSYSTGGVDTF.